Shown below are 26 T cell receptor beta chains from a single sample sequenced in a study of blood T cell repertoires in COVID-19. Sequencing was performed with immunoSEQ multiplex PCR; in TCRdb, only in-frame clones are kept and a portion is missing. The data contain around 100,000 clones, 80% to 90% of them singletons. The sequenced sample consisted of peripheral blood. The receptors stem from a woman over 75 with acute or convalescent COVID-19.

The gene calls are TRBV7-2 and TRBJ1-1; no reliable D call. Per the germline V gene, CDR1 is SGHTA and CDR2 is FQGNSA. The V and J ends lost 5 bases and 5 bases respectively, with 18 bases between them. This CDR3 is 15 amino acids long. CDR3 in amino acids: CASSTVGLRGTEAFF. The CDR3 DNA follows: TGTGCCAGCAGCACCGTTGGCCTTAGAGGGACTGAAGCTTTCTTT.

The chain joins TRBV10-3 to TRBJ2-3, with D tentatively TRBD2 (7 bases). CDR3 size: 17 residues. V shed 3 bases and J shed 1 base, with 17 bases lying between them. CDR1 is ENHRY and CDR2 is SYGVKD in the germline V gene. The CDR3 DNA reads as TGTGCCATCAGTGATCCATGGGGGGGGCGCCGCACAGATACGCAGTATTTT. This codes for CAISDPWGGRRTDTQYF.

The chain employs TRBV4-1 and TRBJ2-7; 7 bases align to TRBD1. The germline gives CDR1 MGHRA, CDR2 YSYEKL. The CDR3 totals 14 residues. J gave up 7 bases and V 4 bases, and 10 bases lay outside the gene matches. The CDR3 spells CASSLGQRGLEQYF. The CDR3 DNA sequence: TGCGCCAGCAGCCTGGGACAGAGGGGCTTGGAGCAGTACTTC.

This clone occurred once. The chain is built from TRBV7-2 and TRBJ2-7; no reliable D call. Trimming shortened V by 1 base and J by 1 base, and 8 bases separated the two germline ends. Germline V gives CDR1 SGHTA, CDR2 FQGNSA. This CDR3 has 14 amino acids. This chain's CDR3 is CASSLGSSSYEQYF. CDR3 coding DNA: TGTGCCAGCAGCTTAGGCAGTTCGTCCTACGAGCAGTACTTC. Complete variable domain (other parts from reference TRBV7-2 and TRBJ2-7): GAGVSQSPSNKVTEKGKDVELRCDPISGHTALYWYRQSLGQGLEFLIYFQGNSAPDKSGLPSDRFSAERTGGSVSTLTIQRTQQEDSAVYLCASSLGSSSYEQYFGPGTRLTVT.

The chain links TRBV2 to TRBJ1-1; 11 nucleotides agree with TRBD1. The CDR3 runs 16 residues. Trimming removed 7 bases from V and 4 bases from J; junction bases left unmatched: 11. Germline V gene sequence: CDR1 SNHLY, CDR2 FYNNEI. CDR3 residues: CASIFRTGGMSTEAFF. The DNA for the CDR3 is TGTGCCAGCATTTTTAGGACAGGGGGCATGAGCACTGAAGCTTTCTTT.

The genes are TRBV29-1 and TRBJ1-2; D ambiguous. The V gene lost 4 bases and the J gene lost 1 base, with 10 bases spanning the gap. The CDR3 is 13 residues long. In germline, CDR1 is SQVTM, CDR2 ANQGSEA. CDR3 residues: CSVASGINYGYTF. CDR3 bases: TGCAGCGTTGCCTCCGGGATTAACTATGGCTACACCTTC.

The chain uses TRBV6-6 and TRBJ1-2; D unclear. V lost 7 bases and J lost 5, with 11 bases in between. CDR1 and CDR2 from the germline V gene are MNHNY and SVGAGI (reference sequence). This CDR3 comprises 12 residues. CDR3 DNA sequence: TGTGCCAGCACCTCGGCGGGATATGGCTACACCTTC. This sequence encodes CASTSAGYGYTF.

The CDR3 DNA reads as TGTGCCACCAGTGAGGGAGGTAGACAGCCCCAGCATTTT. Its protein is CATSEGGRQPQHF. The chain couples TRBV24-1 to TRBJ1-5, with D hard to call. Germline V CDR1 and CDR2: KGHDR, SFDVKD. Trimming took off 4 bases at V and 7 bases at J, with 10 bases between the two ends. The CDR3 is made up of 13 amino acids.

This sequence joins TRBV14 and TRBJ1-4, with TRBD1 identical over 7 bases. The CDR3 covers 12 residues. The germline V gene encodes CDR1 SGHDN and CDR2 FVKESK. V was pared by 9 bases and J by 8 bases, with 6 bases of the junction left unmatched. CDR3 sequence (DNA): TGTGCCAGTCGACAGGGAGCGGAAAAACTGTTTTTT. As protein: CASRQGAEKLFF.

This sequence joins TRBV7-9 and TRBJ2-2; 8 bases line up with TRBD1. Per the germline V gene, CDR1 is SEHNR and CDR2 is FQNEAQ (reference sequence). This CDR3 region has 16 residues. Trimming took 4 bases from V and 4 from J; bases not matched to a gene: 8. The CDR3 is CASSSLRGLVTGELFF. In DNA form, the CDR3 reads TGTGCCAGCAGCTCCCTCAGGGGGCTGGTCACCGGGGAGCTGTTTTTT.

This clone occurred once. The chain joins TRBV7-2 to TRBJ2-7, with TRBD1 as a possible D gene (6 bases). The CDR3 runs 15 residues. CDR1 and CDR2 from the germline V gene are SGHTA and FQGNSA. The ends were cut back, 1 base at V and 0 bases at J, with 10 bases in the middle. The CDR3 loop reads CASSLGDTRSYEQYF. Here the CDR3 DNA reads TGTGCCAGCAGCTTAGGGGACACCCGCTCCTACGAGCAGTACTTC.

The genes are TRBV5-1 and TRBJ2-7, with 8 positions matching TRBD2. The V gene end was trimmed by 4 bases and the J gene end by 5 bases; junction bases not matched to a gene: 11. The CDR3 spans 15 residues. The germline V gene has CDR1 SGHRS and CDR2 YFSETQ. The chain's CDR3 is CASSANTGGLNEQYF. For the CDR3, the DNA is TGCGCCAGCAGCGCAAATACGGGGGGGCTGAACGAGCAGTACTTC.

The count of this clone is one. V is TRBV24-1 and J is TRBJ1-1, with a weak D call TRBD1 (5 bases). The CDR3 contains 13 residues. Germline values: CDR1 KGHDR, CDR2 SFDVKD. V was trimmed by 6 bases and J by 2 bases, leaving 9 bases between them. CDR3 amino acids: CATSPGPNTEAFF. The CDR3 bases are TGTGCCACCAGTCCAGGGCCAAACACTGAAGCTTTCTTT.

The chain couples TRBV28 to TRBJ2-3, with TRBD1 identical over 10 bases. The ends lost 5 bases at V and 1 base at J; junction bases unmatched: 9. CDR1 is MDHEN, CDR2 SYDVKM, per germline. The CDR3 sequence is 17 residues long. As DNA, the CDR3 is TGTGCCAGCAGTCCCCCACAGGGGACAGGGGGCACAGATACGCAGTATTTT. Translating gives CASSPPQGTGGTDTQYF.

This chain uses TRBV9 with TRBJ1-5; TRBD1 is a possible D gene (5 bases). This CDR3 comprises 14 residues. V was trimmed by 0 bases and J by 5 bases, leaving 9 bases between them. Looked up from germline, CDR1 is SGDLS and CDR2 is YYNGEE. CDR3 nucleotide sequence: TGTGCCAGCAGCGTAGCCCCGGGGGATCAGCCCCAGCATTTT. Its protein is CASSVAPGDQPQHF.

The rearrangement joins TRBV4-1 to TRBJ2-7; 11 bases fit TRBD2. V lost 0 bases and J lost 0; bases outside the gene matches: 7. The CDR3 contains 18 residues. In germline, CDR1 is MGHRA, CDR2 YSYEKL. DNA for the CDR3: TGCGCCAGCAGCCAAGAAGGAATAGCGGGGGGGAGCTCCTACGAGCAGTACTTC. As protein: CASSQEGIAGGSSYEQYF.

V gene TRBV6-6 combines with J gene TRBJ2-5; TRBD2 matches 7 bases. Per the germline V gene, CDR1 is MNHNY and CDR2 is SVGAGI (reference sequence). J was trimmed by 1 base and V by 7 bases; bases with no gene match: 9. This CDR3 is 15 amino acids long. CDR3 amino acids: CASTMSGAVQETQYF. In DNA, the CDR3 is TGTGCCAGCACTATGAGCGGGGCCGTCCAAGAGACCCAGTACTTC.

This chain connects TRBV4-3 to TRBJ1-6; possibly TRBD1 for D (6 bases). Germline assignment: CDR1 LGHNA and CDR2 YSLEER. The V end was cut by 4 bases, the J end by 7 bases, with 17 bases between. The CDR3 extends over 16 amino acids. In DNA form, the CDR3 reads TGCGCCAGCAGCCCCACTGGCTTGGACAGAAATTCACCCCTCCACTTT. This translates into CASSPTGLDRNSPLHF.

V and J are TRBV24-1 and TRBJ2-5; D is ambiguous. V was pared by 0 bases and J by 2 bases, with 9 bases between. CDR3 length: 15 residues. The V gene's germline CDR1 is KGHDR and CDR2 SFDVKD. The CDR3 reads CATSDLSGGQETQYF. The DNA for the CDR3 is TGTGCCACCAGTGATTTGTCCGGCGGACAAGAGACCCAGTACTTC.

This chain links TRBV5-6 with TRBJ1-1; D is unresolved. The length of the CDR3 is 14 residues. The ends were cut back, 0 bases at V and 3 bases at J, with 9 bases in the middle. In germline, CDR1 is SGHDT, CDR2 YYEEEE. The CDR3 region is CASSLVAGYTEAFF. The CDR3 nucleotides are TGTGCCAGCAGCTTGGTGGCAGGTTACACTGAAGCTTTCTTT.

This chain connects TRBV6-2 or TRBV6-3 to TRBJ2-5; D call uncertain. In germline, CDR1 is MNHEY, CDR2 SVGEGT. V lost 8 bases to trimming and J lost 5 bases, with 18 bases between them. The CDR3 extends over 14 amino acids. The CDR3 reads CASRPRWLPETQYF. The CDR3 nucleotides are TGTGCCAGCCGCCCGAGGTGGCTCCCCGAGACCCAGTACTTC.

Only a few counts were recorded for this clone. The V call is TRBV12-3 or TRBV12-4, the J call TRBJ2-7; TRBD1 might be the D (5 bases). V dropped 6 bases and J dropped 5 bases, with 11 bases sitting between them. This CDR3 comprises 12 residues. The CDR3 protein is CASSPGLNEQYF. DNA of the CDR3: TGTGCCAGCAGCCCAGGGCTTAACGAGCAGTACTTC.

This clone showed up just once. The J gene is TRBJ1-1, the V gene TRBV28; TRBD1 aligns across 8 bases. This CDR3 is 15 amino acids long. Per the germline V gene, CDR1 is MDHEN and CDR2 is SYDVKM. V shed 9 bases, J shed 1 base, and the junction held 10 bases outside the gene matches. The CDR3 spells CASYTPGGANTEAFF. DNA for the CDR3: TGTGCCAGTTATACTCCAGGGGGCGCGAACACTGAAGCTTTCTTT. Supplemented by reference TRBV28 and TRBJ1-1, the full variable domain reads DVKVTQSSRYLVKRTGEKVFLECVQDMDHENMFWYRQDPGLGLRLIYFSYDVKMKEKGDIPEGYSVSREKKERFSLILESASTNQTSMYLCASYTPGGANTEAFFGQGTRLTVV.

The chain is built from TRBV19 and TRBJ2-2; no definite D call. CDR3 size: 17 residues. Deletions cut 2 bases from V and 5 bases from J, with 18 bases between. Germline lookup yields CDR1 LNHDA and CDR2 SQIVND (reference sequence). CDR3: CASSITLADDVTGELFF. As DNA, the CDR3 is TGTGCCAGTAGTATAACTTTAGCCGACGACGTTACCGGGGAGCTGTTTTTT.

This chain joins TRBV7-9 and TRBJ1-6; TRBD1 aligns across 10 bases. The J segment lost 8 bases and the V segment lost 6 bases, leaving 10 bases of the junction unmatched. CDR3 length: 16 residues. Germline CDR1 SEHNR, CDR2 FQNEAQ (reference sequence). The CDR3 reads CASRRYGTGEHSPLHF. CDR3 DNA sequence: TGTGCCAGCAGACGTTATGGGACAGGGGAACATTCACCCCTCCACTTT.

This clone was seen just once. The V call is TRBV10-2, the J call TRBJ1-5, with 9 nucleotides matching TRBD1. CDR1 and CDR2 (germline): WSHSY, SAAADI. J was trimmed by 6 bases and V by 7 bases; bases with no gene match: 4. This CDR3 is built from 13 residues. This chain's CDR3 is CASTTGGSQPQHF. The CDR3 DNA reads TGCGCCAGCACGACAGGGGGTTCTCAGCCCCAGCATTTT.